These 5 T cell receptor beta chains originate from one sample sequenced in a study of PD-L1 blockade in urothelial cancer. Assay used: immunoSEQ multiplex PCR; TCRdb lists only in-frame clones, some missing. This table holds about 100,000 clones, roughly nine tenths found once. The input for sequencing was PBMCs, taken around atezolizumab (anti-PD-L1) treatment. These TCRs come from a woman aged 80 or over with urothelial cancer.

In its sample, this clone was seen once. V and J are TRBV7-9 and TRBJ1-5, with a tentative D call TRBD1 (6 bases). With 4 bases removed from V and 7 bases from J, the gap between germline ends came to 11 bases. CDR1 is SEHNR and CDR2 is FQNEAQ in the germline V gene (reference sequence). The CDR3 length is 13 residues. CDR3 sequence reads: CASSSRRGQPQHF. CDR3 DNA: TGTGCCAGCAGCTCCCGCAGGGGACAGCCCCAGCATTTT.

The chain couples TRBV4-1 to TRBJ2-1; TRBD2 might be the D (5 bases). The V end lost 0 bases, the J end lost 4 bases, and 28 bases lay between the germline ends. The CDR3 loop spans 21 amino acids. Germline-derived CDR1 and CDR2 are MGHRA and YSYEKL. Here the CDR3 reads CASSQDHERGSLFSIYNEQFF. The CDR3 DNA reads as TGCGCCAGCAGCCAAGACCACGAGAGAGGGAGTTTATTCTCAATTTACAATGAGCAGTTCTTC.

The gene calls are TRBV6-1 and TRBJ1-2; 8 nucleotides align to TRBD1. Germline V gives CDR1 MNHNS, CDR2 SASEGT. The CDR3 is 15 residues long. Unmatched junction bases numbered 13, after V lost 7 bases and J lost 6 bases. The CDR3 DNA reads as TGTGCCAGCAACACCCGGACAGGGAATACTGATGGCTACACCTTC. As protein: CASNTRTGNTDGYTF.

The rearrangement joins TRBV5-4 to TRBJ2-7; TRBD1 aligns across 8 bases. Germline V gene lookup returns CDR1 SGHNT and CDR2 YYREEE (reference sequence). V lost 3 bases to trimming and J lost 7 bases; unmatched junction nucleotides: 15. CDR3 length equals 16 residues. The CDR3 reads CASSYVGRRGLEEQYF. Written as DNA, the CDR3 is TGTGCCAGCAGCTATGTTGGTCGCAGGGGGCTAGAGGAGCAGTACTTC.

The chain couples TRBV29-1 to TRBJ2-5; 7 nucleotides align to TRBD1. Germline V lookup: CDR1 SQVTM, CDR2 ANQGSEA. The CDR3 runs 14 residues. V lost 4 bases and J lost 1; bases outside the gene matches: 6. CDR3 nucleotides: TGCAGCGTTGGGCACAGGGGCTTCCAAGAGACCCAGTACTTC. Encoded protein: CSVGHRGFQETQYF.